This T cell receptor (beta chain) was recovered during a study of technical replicates of blood from several donors. Repertoires were generated with immunoSEQ multiplex PCR, while TCRdb's copy carries only in-frame clones and drops some. Seen here are more than 60,000 clones, more than 85% observed once, and the top ten hold about 0.25%. From germline, CDR1 is SGHRS and CDR2 YFSETQ. The length of the CDR3 is 16 residues. V gave up 5 bases and J gave up 3 bases; unmatched junction bases: 11. Input material: T cells isolated from PBMCs. This chain joins TRBV5-1 and TRBJ2-1; 7 bases line up with TRBD1. The source is a human donor in good health. CDR3 DNA sequence: TGCGCCAGCAGTTTCGTCGTACGACAGGGCTACAATGAGCAGTTCTTC. Its protein is CASSFVVRQGYNEQFF.